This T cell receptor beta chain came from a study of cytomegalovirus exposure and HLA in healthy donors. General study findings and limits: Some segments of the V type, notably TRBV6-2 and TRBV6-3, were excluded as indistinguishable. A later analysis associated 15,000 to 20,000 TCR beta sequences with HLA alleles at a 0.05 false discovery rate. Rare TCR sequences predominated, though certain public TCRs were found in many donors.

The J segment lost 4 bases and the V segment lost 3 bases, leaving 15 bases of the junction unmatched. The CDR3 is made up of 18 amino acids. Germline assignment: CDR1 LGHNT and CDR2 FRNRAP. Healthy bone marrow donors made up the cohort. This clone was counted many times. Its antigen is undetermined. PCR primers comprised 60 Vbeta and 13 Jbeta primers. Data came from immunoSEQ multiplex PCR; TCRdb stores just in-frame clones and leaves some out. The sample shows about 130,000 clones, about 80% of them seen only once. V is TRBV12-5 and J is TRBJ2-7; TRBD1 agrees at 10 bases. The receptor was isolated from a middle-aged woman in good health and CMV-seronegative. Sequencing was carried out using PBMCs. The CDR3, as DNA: TGTGCTAGTGGTTTAGACCGGGACAGGGGAACCCTCAAGTACGAGCAGTACTTC. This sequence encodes CASGLDRDRGTLKYEQYF.